This record concerns one TCR beta chain sequence. Its antigen is as yet unknown. The junction had 25 bases not matched to a gene; V was cut back by 0 bases and J by 1 base. This CDR3 comprises 24 residues. The source of the sample is a study of vaccination effects on CD4 cells after COVID-19. Assay used: immunoSEQ multiplex PCR; TCRdb lists only in-frame clones, some missing. The data contain over 60,000 clones, 65% to 85% of them singletons. ViraFEST used viral peptide pools to expand antigen-specific CD4+ T cells before sequencing. On roughly day 10 of culture, CD4+ T cells were separated out. Nobody among the vaccine recipients had prior SARS-CoV-2 infection (nucleocapsid antibodies were negative).

Sequencing was performed on CD4+ T cells from PBMCs cultured with HCoV-NL63 spike peptides, taken before COVID-19 vaccination. The chain is built from TRBV23-1 and TRBJ1-5; the match to TRBD1 covers 9 bases. TRBV23-1 is known as an ORF, though its function is uncertain. This TCR was sampled from a human donor who received a COVID-19 vaccine. The CDR3 reads CASSQSNHDRSRDRVVWSNQPQHF. The CDR3, as DNA: TGCGCCAGCAGTCAATCAAATCATGACCGGTCCCGGGACAGGGTGGTGTGGAGCAATCAGCCCCAGCATTTT.